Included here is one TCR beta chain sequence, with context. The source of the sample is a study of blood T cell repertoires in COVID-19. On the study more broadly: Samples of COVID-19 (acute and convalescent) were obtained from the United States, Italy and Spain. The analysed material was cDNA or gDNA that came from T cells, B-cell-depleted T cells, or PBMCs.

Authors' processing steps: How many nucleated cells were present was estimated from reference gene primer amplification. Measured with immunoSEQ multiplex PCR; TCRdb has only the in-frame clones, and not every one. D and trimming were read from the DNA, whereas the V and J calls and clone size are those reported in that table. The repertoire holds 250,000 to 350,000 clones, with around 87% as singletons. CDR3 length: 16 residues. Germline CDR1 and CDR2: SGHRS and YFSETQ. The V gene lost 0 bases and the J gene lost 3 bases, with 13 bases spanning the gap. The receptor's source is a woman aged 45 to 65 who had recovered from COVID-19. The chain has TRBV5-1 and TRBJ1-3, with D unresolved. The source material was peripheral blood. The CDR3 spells CASSLAGAQLGNTIYF. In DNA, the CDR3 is TGCGCCAGCAGCTTGGCAGGCGCACAACTTGGAAACACCATATATTTT.